This TCR beta chain derives from a study of identical twins. The CDR3 runs 14 residues. V lost 3 bases to trimming and J lost 4 bases, with 12 bases between them. Overall study findings and caveats: Without tracking the same donors, conclusions rested on cross-sectional statistical analysis. Clonotypes of the beta chain that were abundant in cord blood carried fewer insertions (memory repertoires showed none).

Template switching, a step in the protocol, added a universal primer site, and cDNA carried unique molecular identifiers. TCRdb passed the 5' RACE reads through MiXCR, listing each CDR3 protein once. The table records about 690,000 distinct CDR3 sequences, 6.1% of them present only once. This clonotype was picked up a small number of times. Its antigen is not known. This sequence was found in a man aged 18-30 years in good health. Sample: naive T cells sorted from blood. The V gene is TRBV12-3 or TRBV12-4, the J gene TRBJ2-5, with D possibly matching TRBD1 (8 bases). The CDR3 DNA follows: TGTGCCAGCAGTTTTAACAGGGGGGGAGAGACCCAGTACTTC. Encoded protein: CASSFNRGGETQYF.